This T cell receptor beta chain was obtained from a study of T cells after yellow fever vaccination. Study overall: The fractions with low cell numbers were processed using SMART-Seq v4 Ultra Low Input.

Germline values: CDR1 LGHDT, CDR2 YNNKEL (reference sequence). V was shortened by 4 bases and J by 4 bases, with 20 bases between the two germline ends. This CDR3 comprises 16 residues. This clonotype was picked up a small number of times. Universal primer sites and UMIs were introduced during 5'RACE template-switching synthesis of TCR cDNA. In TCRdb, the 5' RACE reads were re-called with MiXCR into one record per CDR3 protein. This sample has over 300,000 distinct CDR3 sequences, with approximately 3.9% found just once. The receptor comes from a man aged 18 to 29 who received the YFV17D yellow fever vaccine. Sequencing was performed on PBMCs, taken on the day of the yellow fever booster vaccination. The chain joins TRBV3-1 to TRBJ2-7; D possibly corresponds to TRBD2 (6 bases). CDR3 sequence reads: CASSRGLAFAGYEQYF. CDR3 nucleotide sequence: TGTGCCAGCAGCCGTGGACTCGCGTTCGCGGGGTACGAGCAGTACTTC.